The TCR beta chain under discussion was sequenced for a study of glioma-infiltrating T cells after dendritic cell vaccination. Overall study context: Monocyte-derived dendritic cells, cultured approximately 7 days with IL-4 and GM-CSF, were pulsed with autologous tumor lysate.

General study results and limits: Only a small number of patients had complete blood and tumor samples. TCR clonality showed no direct relationship with survival.

Worth noting for this clone: Its antigen is unknown.

Up to 2 ug genomic DNA was used for TCRB CDR3 amplification. Sequenced by immunoSEQ multiplex PCR; TCRdb stores in-frame clones only, minus some. The sample lists approximately 90,000 clones; around four fifths were seen once. Stated time point: after dendritic cell vaccination, including at tumor progression/relapse. Germline V gene sequence: CDR1 SNHLY, CDR2 FYNNEI. Trimming removed 5 bases at V and 3 bases at J, with 6 bases between. CDR3 length: 12 amino acids. The specimen was blood, collected after dendritic cell vaccination. The V call is TRBV2, the J call TRBJ2-3; D uncertain. The sequence came from a human donor with glioblastoma. CDR3 sequence (DNA): TGTGCCAGCAGTCTCGGGACAGATACGCAGTATTTT. Translating gives CASSLGTDTQYF.